This TCR beta chain came from a study of CD8+ T cells in alopecia areata. The wider study: The drug, tofacitinib, lasted 6 to 18 months, followed by 6 months off drug.

As the sequencing template, cDNA was produced by extracting RNA and reverse transcribing it. Produced via immunoSEQ multiplex PCR; TCRdb's table is partial and in-frame only. The repertoire has some 180,000 clones, around half of them found once; the top ten carry 10% to 14%. This clone turned up a few times. The antigen is unknown. The treatment: oral pan-JAK inhibitor, 5-10 mg twice daily. The study's findings and limits: Shared TCR sequences were less clear between patients than in mice, possibly partly from HLA diversity. During tofacitinib treatment, many expanded lesional clones remained in scalp and blood. Tofacitinib yielded significantly lower scalp clonality and fewer expanded CD8+ clones among the top 100.

The specimen comprised CD8+ T cells sorted from blood, sampled at week 24, from a patient treated with tofacitinib. The source is a human donor with alopecia areata.

This CDR3 reads CASSFNRVYEQYF. The CDR3 DNA reads TGTGCCAGCAGTTTTAACAGGGTTTACGAGCAGTACTTC. The chain links TRBV28 to TRBJ2-7; perhaps TRBD1 as D (6 bases). The V end lost 3 bases, the J end lost 4 bases, and 10 bases lay between the germline ends. CDR1 MDHEN and CDR2 SYDVKM come from the germline V gene. The CDR3 is 13 amino acids.